Each of the 29 T cell receptor beta chains below was sequenced from the same sample in a study of T cell responses to AZD1222 COVID-19 vaccine. Only in-frame clones appear in the TCRdb table, and some are missing; sequencing was by immunoSEQ multiplex PCR. This table has about 76,000 clones, about 88% appearing once. The specimen was peripheral blood, collected on day 0 of AZD1222 vaccination. The origin of the receptors is an adult in good health.

The V and J genes are TRBV3-1 (or the pseudogene TRBV3-2) and TRBJ1-3, with TRBD1 matching 8 bases. The CDR3 sequence is 14 residues long. CDR1 LGHDT and CDR2 YNNKEL come from the germline V gene (reference sequence). Germline trimming cut 4 bases from V and 2 bases from J; bases unmatched to any gene: 1. CDR3 residues: CASSRTGTGNTIYF. CDR3 nucleotide sequence: TGTGCCAGCAGCCGGACAGGGACTGGAAACACCATATATTTT.

The chain has TRBV7-9 and TRBJ1-5; no clear D. Germline assignment: CDR1 SEHNR and CDR2 FQNEAQ (reference sequence). The CDR3 length is 15 residues. V lost 5 bases and J 9 bases, leaving 20 bases between the germline ends. The DNA for the CDR3 is TGTGCCAGCAGCCCACTTGGCAGCGACCTAGTGCCCCAGCATTTT. Its protein product is CASSPLGSDLVPQHF.

This clone appeared a few times. The chain has TRBV28 and TRBJ2-1; possibly TRBD1 for D (6 bases). This CDR3 region has 14 residues. The ends were cut back, 5 bases at V and 5 bases at J, with 13 bases in the middle. CDR1 MDHEN and CDR2 SYDVKM come from the germline V gene. CDR3 DNA sequence: TGTGCCAGCAGTCCCAAGGACAGAGACAATGAGCAGTTCTTC. It encodes CASSPKDRDNEQFF.

V and J are TRBV5-4 and TRBJ2-2, with a tentative D call TRBD2 (6 bases). The CDR3 totals 16 residues. CDR1 SGHNT and CDR2 YYREEE come from the germline V gene (reference sequence). V lost 3 bases, J lost 0 bases, and 12 bases lay in between. The CDR3 loop is CASSSSSGANTGELFF. The CDR3, as DNA: TGTGCCAGCAGCTCATCCTCGGGGGCGAACACCGGGGAGCTGTTTTTT.

The CDR3 region is CASSSGATDTQYF. In DNA form, the CDR3 reads TGTGCCAGCAGCTCAGGGGCCACAGATACGCAGTATTTT. This chain uses TRBV5-5 with TRBJ2-3; TRBD1 might be the D (6 bases). This CDR3 comprises 13 residues. The V end was cut by 3 bases, the J end by 2 bases, with 7 bases between. In germline, CDR1 is SGHKS, CDR2 YYEKEE (reference sequence). Using reference TRBV5-5 and TRBJ2-3 for the parts outside the CDR3, the full variable domain is DAGVTQSPTHLIKTRGQQVTLRCSPISGHKSVSWYQQVLGQGPQFIFQYYEKEERGRGNFPDRFSARQFPNYSSELNVNALLLGDSALYLCASSSGATDTQYFGPGTRLTVL.

The genes are TRBV18 and TRBJ1-2, with D uncertain. Looked up from germline, CDR1 is KGHSH and CDR2 is LQKENI. The V end lost 2 bases, the J end lost 0 bases, and 7 bases lay between the germline ends. The CDR3 runs to 14 residues. CDR3 sequence reads: CASSPLQTNYGYTF. The CDR3 coding sequence is TGTGCCAGCTCACCATTGCAGACTAACTATGGCTACACCTTC.

This clone appeared a few times. This chain connects TRBV7-8 to TRBJ2-7, with D possibly being TRBD1 (5 bases). CDR3 length: 15 residues. Germline V gives CDR1 SGHVS, CDR2 FQNEAQ. Trimming shortened V by 1 base and J by 2 bases, and 12 bases separated the two germline ends. CDR3 in amino acids: CASSLEQGLTYEQYF. The CDR3 nucleotides read TGTGCCAGCAGCTTAGAGCAGGGTCTGACCTACGAGCAGTACTTC.

A single count supports this clone. The chain joins TRBV6-5 to TRBJ1-6; TRBD1 aligns across 8 bases. V was clipped by 6 bases and J by 8 bases; unmatched bases: 0. The CDR3 covers 12 residues. CDR1 is MNHEY, CDR2 SVGAGI, per germline. The CDR3 is CASRTGDSPLHF. CDR3 coding DNA: TGTGCCAGCAGGACAGGGGATTCACCCCTCCACTTT.

This chain uses TRBV2 with TRBJ2-2; TRBD2 matches 12 bases. This CDR3 comprises 17 residues. Germline V gives CDR1 SNHLY, CDR2 FYNNEI. Germline trimming cut 6 bases from V and 1 base from J; bases unmatched to any gene: 6. CDR3 amino acids: CASSRTSGAMNTGELFF. The CDR3, as DNA: TGTGCCAGCAGCAGGACTAGCGGGGCCATGAACACCGGGGAGCTGTTTTTT.

This clone was found a few times. The rearrangement links TRBV14 to TRBJ1-2; D unresolved. V was trimmed by 0 bases and J by 5 bases, leaving 7 bases between them. Germline CDR1 reads SGHDN; CDR2 reads FVKESK. The CDR3 is made up of 13 amino acids. For the CDR3, the DNA is TGTGCCAGCAGCCAAGATTCAGCGTATGGCTACACCTTC. Protein: CASSQDSAYGYTF. Variable domain in full (rest from reference TRBV14 and TRBJ1-2): EAGVTQFPSHSVIEKGQTVTLRCDPISGHDNLYWYRRVMGKEIKFLLHFVKESKQDESGMPNNRFLAERTGGTYSTLKVQPAELEDSGVYFCASSQDSAYGYTFGSGTRLTVV.

This rearrangement joins TRBV19 to TRBJ2-3, with 8 bases that match TRBD2. Germline-derived CDR1 and CDR2 are LNHDA and SQIVND (reference sequence). The junction had 8 bases not matched to a gene; V was cut back by 8 bases and J by 4 bases. This CDR3 is 14 amino acids long. In nucleotides, the CDR3 is TGTGCCAGTCGGGAGGGCCATGGGGCAGATACGCAGTATTTT. Protein sequence: CASREGHGADTQYF.

The rearrangement uses TRBV18 and TRBJ2-2, with 7 nucleotides matching TRBD1. The CDR3 is 14 amino acids. Per the germline V gene, CDR1 is KGHSH and CDR2 is LQKENI. V gave up 3 bases and J gave up 4 bases; unmatched junction bases: 2. CDR3: CASSPDRSTGELFF. The DNA of the CDR3 is TGTGCCAGCTCACCGGACAGGTCCACCGGGGAGCTGTTTTTT.

The chain couples TRBV3-1 (or the pseudogene TRBV3-2) to TRBJ2-4, with 8 bases lining up with TRBD2. Germline V gene lookup returns CDR1 LGHDT and CDR2 YNNKEL (reference sequence). The CDR3 totals 18 residues. V was pared by 3 bases and J by 0 bases, with 10 bases of the junction left unmatched. The CDR3 DNA follows: TGTGCCAGCAGCCACCAGGGACTAGGAGGGGGAGCCAAAAACATTCAGTACTTC. This encodes CASSHQGLGGGAKNIQYF.

The CDR3 DNA follows: TGTGCCAGCAGCCAAGATTGGGGGGGCAACTATGGCTACACCTTC. Protein sequence: CASSQDWGGNYGYTF. V is TRBV14 and J is TRBJ1-2, with a possible D match to TRBD1 (6 bases). The length of the CDR3 is 15 residues. CDR1 is SGHDN and CDR2 is FVKESK in the germline V gene. V dropped 0 bases and J dropped 2 bases, with 10 bases sitting between them.

This clone has a single count. V usage is TRBV10-2 and J usage is TRBJ2-7; D remains ambiguous. This CDR3 comprises 12 residues. V lost 0 bases, J lost 6 bases, and 6 bases lay in between. The V gene's germline CDR1 is WSHSY and CDR2 SAAADI. The CDR3 DNA is TGCGCCAGCAGTGAGTCGGGGTCCGAGCAGTACGTC. This translates into CASSESGSEQYV.

This sequence joins TRBV7-2 and TRBJ1-6, with no clear D. Germline values: CDR1 SGHTA, CDR2 FQGNSA. With 1 base removed from V and 7 bases from J, the gap between germline ends came to 14 bases. This CDR3 region has 16 residues. CDR3 coding DNA: TGTGCCAGCAGCTTAGGGGGAGGGTCCACCAATTCACCCCTCCACTTT. This translates into CASSLGGGSTNSPLHF.

V gene TRBV7-2 combines with J gene TRBJ1-4, with TRBD1 matching 7 bases. The CDR3 has 15 residues. In germline, CDR1 is SGHTA, CDR2 FQGNSA. The J segment lost 8 bases and the V segment lost 4 bases, leaving 10 bases of the junction unmatched. The CDR3 region is CASSWQTGSREKLFF. CDR3 DNA: TGTGCCAGCAGCTGGCAGACAGGGTCGCGAGAAAAACTGTTTTTT.

The chain's CDR3 is CASSLVGTRDTIYF. The DNA of the CDR3 is TGTGCCAGCAGCTTGGTTGGAACCCGGGACACCATATATTTT. This chain uses TRBV5-4 with TRBJ1-3; D is undetermined. This CDR3 region has 14 residues. Deletions cut 0 bases from V and 8 bases from J, with 12 bases between. The germline gives CDR1 SGHNT, CDR2 YYREEE (reference sequence).

The chain couples TRBV5-1 to TRBJ2-3, with D unresolved. Trimming took 4 bases from V and 1 from J, leaving 13 bases between them. CDR3 size: 15 residues. CDR1 and CDR2 (germline): SGHRS, YFSETQ. The CDR3 DNA is TGCGCCAGCAGCCCCCAAGGGATGGGCACAGATACGCAGTATTTT. It yields the protein CASSPQGMGTDTQYF. Complete variable domain (other parts from reference TRBV5-1 and TRBJ2-3): KAGVTQTPRYLIKTRGQQVTLSCSPISGHRSVSWYQQTPGQGLQFLFEYFSETQRNKGNFPGRFSGRQFSNSRSEMNVSTLELGDSALYLCASSPQGMGTDTQYFGPGTRLTVL.

The chain joins TRBV6-2 or TRBV6-3 to TRBJ2-5; 15 bases map to TRBD2. In germline, CDR1 is MNHEY, CDR2 SVGEGT. J lost 5 bases, V lost 0 bases, and 16 bases had no gene match. The CDR3 consists of 21 residues. DNA for the CDR3: TGTGCCAGCAGTTACTCGATTTGGGGGACTAGCGGGAGGCGGGGTGAGGAGACCCAGTACTTC. It translates to CASSYSIWGTSGRRGEETQYF.

The CDR3 sequence is CASSFYSTGELFF. CDR3 nucleotides: TGTGCCAGCAGTTTCTACAGCACCGGGGAGCTGTTTTTT. V is TRBV28 and J is TRBJ2-2, with no clear D. The CDR3 loop spans 13 amino acids. Germline V CDR1 and CDR2: MDHEN, SYDVKM. With 3 bases removed from V and 4 bases from J, the gap between germline ends came to 6 bases.

The rearrangement joins TRBV6-2 or TRBV6-3 to TRBJ2-3, with 7 positions matching TRBD2. This CDR3 has 17 residues. Germline CDR1 and CDR2: MNHEY and SVGEGT. V was pared by 2 bases and J by 0 bases, with 8 bases of the junction left unmatched. The CDR3 here is CASSYPGLAASTDTQYF. CDR3 DNA: TGTGCCAGCAGTTACCCGGGGCTAGCGGCTAGCACAGATACGCAGTATTTT.

This clone was found once. The chain recombines TRBV27 with TRBJ1-2; 8 bases fit TRBD1. This CDR3 region has 14 residues. Per germline, CDR1 MNHEY and CDR2 SMNVEV (reference sequence). V was pared by 6 bases and J by 3 bases, with 6 bases of the junction left unmatched. The CDR3: CASSRGTGDYGYTF. The CDR3 DNA reads TGTGCCAGCAGCCGAGGGACAGGTGACTATGGCTACACCTTC.

The V call is TRBV30, the J call TRBJ1-1, with TRBD1 as a possible D gene (5 bases). V lost 5 bases and J 6 bases, leaving 10 bases between the germline ends. Germline CDR1 GTSNPN, CDR2 SVGIG (reference sequence). The CDR3 extends over 11 amino acids. The CDR3 reads CAWGWGSEAFF. The CDR3 DNA follows: TGTGCCTGGGGCTGGGGCTCTGAAGCTTTCTTT. Full variable domain (outside the CDR3, taken from reference TRBV30 and TRBJ1-1): SQTIHQWPATLVQPVGSPLSLECTVEGTSNPNLYWYRQAAGRGLQLLFYSVGIGQISSEVPQNLSASRPQDRQFILSSKKLLLSDSGFYLCAWGWGSEAFFGQGTRLTVV.

The rearrangement links TRBV6-5 to TRBJ1-6; 9 bases fit TRBD1. V gave up 7 bases and J gave up 9 bases; unmatched junction bases: 4. Per germline, CDR1 MNHEY and CDR2 SVGAGI. This CDR3 is built from 13 residues. This CDR3 reads CASMRGQGSPLHF. The CDR3 coding sequence is TGTGCCAGCATGAGGGGACAGGGTTCACCCCTCCACTTT.

The chain employs TRBV3-1 (or the pseudogene TRBV3-2) and TRBJ1-5; D not resolved. This CDR3 is 15 amino acids long. With 0 bases removed from V and 0 bases from J, the gap between germline ends came to 6 bases. Germline assignment: CDR1 LGHDT and CDR2 YNNKEL (reference sequence). The CDR3 loop reads CASSQDSNSNQPQHF. CDR3 coding DNA: TGTGCCAGCAGCCAAGACAGCAATAGCAATCAGCCCCAGCATTTT.

This clone was recorded once. J is TRBJ2-1 and V is TRBV20-1; D is uncertain. The V end lost 3 bases, the J end lost 0 bases, and 12 bases lay between the germline ends. The CDR3 is made up of 15 amino acids. CDR1 and CDR2 from the germline V gene are DFQATT and SNEGSKA (reference sequence). The CDR3 nucleotides read TGCAGTGCTAGTGCAGCGAAAAGCTCCTACAATGAGCAGTTCTTC. This encodes CSASAAKSSYNEQFF.

The chain has TRBV5-6 and TRBJ1-4; 10 bases map to TRBD1. CDR1 and CDR2 from the germline V gene are SGHDT and YYEEEE. CDR3 length equals 13 residues. V lost 4 bases to trimming and J lost 7 bases; unmatched junction nucleotides: 1. The CDR3 spells CASSRDRGEKLFF. The DNA for the CDR3 is TGTGCCAGCAGCAGGGACAGGGGTGAAAAACTGTTTTTT.

V usage is TRBV5-1 and J usage is TRBJ1-2, with TRBD1 identical over 8 bases. Germline lookup yields CDR1 SGHRS and CDR2 YFSETQ. Trimming cost V 0 bases and J 7 bases; bases outside gene matches: 17. This CDR3 is built from 18 residues. Here the CDR3 DNA reads TGCGCCAGCAGCTTGGACGGGGGACCCGGGACAGGAGGTTTTGGCTACACCTTC. It codes for CASSLDGGPGTGGFGYTF. Variable domain in full (rest from reference TRBV5-1 and TRBJ1-2): KAGVTQTPRYLIKTRGQQVTLSCSPISGHRSVSWYQQTPGQGLQFLFEYFSETQRNKGNFPGRFSGRQFSNSRSEMNVSTLELGDSALYLCASSLDGGPGTGGFGYTFGSGTRLTVV.